Following are 32 T cell receptor beta chains from one sample sequenced in a study of shared clonotypes between healthy human individuals. This table comes from immunoSEQ multiplex PCR, and its TCRdb copy is limited to in-frame clones, with some not included. The repertoire holds more than 400,000 clones, 70% to 80% seen once, with around 13% in the top ten. The material sequenced was PBMCs. All receptors derive from a woman in her thirties or forties in good health. Some clones in this sample may be carry-over from other donors' samples.

This clone was detected ten times or more. Other DNA sequences in this sample translate to the same CDR3. V gene TRBV6-4 combines with J gene TRBJ2-2; 8 bases are shared with TRBD1. The germline gives CDR1 MRHNA, CDR2 SNTAGT. This CDR3 spans 15 amino acids. After removal of 6 bases from V and 6 bases from J, the junction contained 9 bases not matched to a gene. CDR3 in amino acids: CASREETGASGELFF. The CDR3, as DNA: TGTGCCAGCAGAGAGGAGACAGGGGCGTCCGGGGAGCTGTTTTTT.

V gene TRBV2 combines with J gene TRBJ2-4, with 7 bases fitting TRBD1. The CDR3 contains 13 residues. V dropped 4 bases and J dropped 8; count of bases not matched to a gene: 5. Germline values: CDR1 SNHLY, CDR2 FYNNEI. The CDR3 protein is CASSVGQADIQYF. The DNA for the CDR3 is TGTGCCAGCAGTGTTGGACAGGCAGACATTCAGTACTTC.

This clone was counted at least ten times. This chain uses TRBV7-3 with TRBJ2-2; TRBD2 agrees at 16 bases. The CDR3 runs to 16 residues. Per germline, CDR1 SGHTA and CDR2 FQGTGA. The V and J ends lost 5 bases and 6 bases, in that order; junction bases with no gene match: 3. CDR3 coding DNA: TGTGCCAGCAGCCTGGGACTAGCGGGAGGGTCCGGGGAGCTGTTTTTT. Amino acids: CASSLGLAGGSGELFF.

This sequence joins TRBV7-3 and TRBJ1-1; no clear D. CDR3 length equals 17 residues. Germline assignment: CDR1 SGHTA and CDR2 FQGTGA. V was clipped by 5 bases and J by 1 base, with 20 bases between them. The CDR3 spells CASSLRPVPIPNTEAFF. The CDR3, as DNA: TGTGCCAGCAGCCTCCGGCCTGTGCCTATACCGAACACTGAAGCTTTCTTT.

V gene TRBV11-3 combines with J gene TRBJ2-7; D might be TRBD1 (6 bases). Per the germline V gene, CDR1 is SGHNT and CDR2 is YENEEA. This CDR3 contains 14 residues. V lost 3 bases and J 1 base, leaving 10 bases between the germline ends. The DNA of the CDR3 is TGTGCCAGCAGCTTTTCAGGGGAATCCTACGAGCAGTACTTC. Translated, it gives CASSFSGESYEQYF.

Here the CDR3 DNA reads TGTGCCAGCAGCGCTACTAGAGAAGGTGACAATGAGCAGTTCTTC. Its translation is CASSATREGDNEQFF. The chain has TRBV7-9 and TRBJ2-1; D might be TRBD2 (5 bases). The V gene lost 5 bases and the J gene lost 5 bases, with 16 bases spanning the gap. The CDR3 spans 15 residues. The germline V gene encodes CDR1 SEHNR and CDR2 FQNEAQ (reference sequence).

This chain joins TRBV30 and TRBJ2-3; D remains ambiguous. V dropped 3 bases and J dropped 3 bases, with 13 bases sitting between them. Germline V gives CDR1 GTSNPN, CDR2 SVGIG (reference sequence). This CDR3 has 14 residues. The CDR3 DNA sequence: TGTGCCTGGAGAGGCAGCCCCTCGACAGATACGCAGTATTTT. This encodes CAWRGSPSTDTQYF.

The J gene is TRBJ2-7, the V gene TRBV11-3, with 7 bases aligning to TRBD2. Germline assignment: CDR1 SGHNT and CDR2 YENEEA. The CDR3 extends over 18 amino acids. V dropped 0 bases and J dropped 3; count of bases not matched to a gene: 14. The CDR3 sequence: CASSLEGSPGGGLYEQYF. CDR3 coding DNA: TGTGCCAGCAGCTTAGAAGGAAGTCCGGGGGGAGGTCTCTACGAGCAGTACTTC.

Here the CDR3 reads CASSSQTGSDTQYF. The DNA for the CDR3 is TGTGCCAGTAGCTCCCAGACAGGGTCAGATACGCAGTATTTT. The chain recombines TRBV19 with TRBJ2-3, with 7 positions matching TRBD1. Trimming cost V 6 bases and J 4 bases; bases outside gene matches: 7. The CDR3 length is 14 residues. Looked up from germline, CDR1 is LNHDA and CDR2 is SQIVND (reference sequence). Full variable domain (outside the CDR3, taken from reference TRBV19 and TRBJ2-3): DGGITQSPKYLFRKEGQNVTLSCEQNLNHDAMYWYRQDPGQGLRLIYYSQIVNDFQKGDIAEGYSVSREKKESFPLTVTSAQKNPTAFYLCASSSQTGSDTQYFGPGTRLTVL.

The V gene is TRBV10-3, the J gene TRBJ2-7, with no clear D. The CDR3 runs to 15 residues. V was shortened by 2 bases and J by 2 bases, with 13 bases between the two germline ends. From germline, CDR1 is ENHRY and CDR2 SYGVKD. CDR3 in amino acids: CAISEMAGETYEQYF. CDR3 DNA sequence: TGTGCCATCAGTGAGATGGCAGGCGAGACCTACGAGCAGTACTTC.

V is TRBV21-1 and J is TRBJ2-4. TRBV21-1 is recorded as a pseudogene. CDR3 length: 17 residues. The CDR3 region is CASRDGVRVLAKNIQYF. CDR3 bases: TGTGCCAGCCGGGACGGAGTCCGGGTTCTAGCCAAAAACATTCAGTACTTC.

CDR3 coding DNA: TGTGCCAGCAGCCTTCAGGGGGGGACGCAGTATTTT. Residues: CASSLQGGTQYF. The chain links TRBV7-6 to TRBJ2-3, with D possibly called TRBD1 or TRBD2 (7 bases each). Trimming left V 5 bases short and J 9 bases short, with 12 bases between. The V gene's germline CDR1 is SGHVS and CDR2 FNYEAQ. This CDR3 contains 12 residues.

The chain combines TRBV28 with TRBJ2-7; possibly TRBD2 for D (7 bases). The CDR3 consists of 14 residues. The V and J ends lost 5 bases and 3 bases respectively, with 14 bases between them. Germline CDR1 and CDR2: MDHEN and SYDVKM. This chain's CDR3 is CASSTSGGLYEQYF. The DNA of the CDR3 is TGTGCCAGCAGTACGTCCGGGGGGCTCTACGAGCAGTACTTC.

This sequence joins TRBV19 and TRBJ1-5; 9 bases are a match to TRBD1. CDR3 length: 12 residues. Looked up from germline, CDR1 is LNHDA and CDR2 is SQIVND (reference sequence). The ends lost 9 bases at V and 9 bases at J; junction bases unmatched: 6. The CDR3 DNA reads TGTGCCAGCGGACAGGGGCCCCGGCCCCAGCATTTT. This sequence encodes CASGQGPRPQHF. Variable domain in full (rest from reference TRBV19 and TRBJ1-5): DGGITQSPKYLFRKEGQNVTLSCEQNLNHDAMYWYRQDPGQGLRLIYYSQIVNDFQKGDIAEGYSVSREKKESFPLTVTSAQKNPTAFYLCASGQGPRPQHFGDGTRLSIL.

This rearrangement joins TRBV6-6 to TRBJ1-2, with D perhaps TRBD1 (6 bases). This CDR3 contains 13 residues. Trimming cost V 2 bases and J 7 bases, with 11 bases left between them. Germline V gene sequence: CDR1 MNHNY, CDR2 SVGAGI (reference sequence). CDR3 region: CASSYTGQLGYTF. The CDR3 DNA follows: TGTGCCAGCAGTTACACCGGACAGCTTGGCTACACCTTC.

This clone was counted at least ten times. Different DNA sequences within this sample yield the same CDR3. V usage is TRBV4-1 and J usage is TRBJ1-5; D unresolved. The CDR3 runs 13 residues. V was pared by 3 bases and J by 3 bases, with 6 bases between. CDR1 is MGHRA and CDR2 is YSYEKL in the germline V gene. The CDR3 DNA follows: TGCGCCAGCAGCCATGGACCCAATCAGCCCCAGCATTTT. It translates to CASSHGPNQPQHF.

The V call is TRBV19, the J call TRBJ2-7; no definite D call. The CDR3 runs to 14 residues. Trimming removed 6 bases at V and 2 bases at J, with 14 bases between. Germline CDR1 is LNHDA and CDR2 is SQIVND (reference sequence). The CDR3 protein is CASSPRVLTYEQYF. The DNA of the CDR3 is TGTGCCAGTAGCCCCCGGGTCCTGACCTACGAGCAGTACTTC. Full variable domain (missing parts from reference TRBV19 and TRBJ2-7): DGGITQSPKYLFRKEGQNVTLSCEQNLNHDAMYWYRQDPGQGLRLIYYSQIVNDFQKGDIAEGYSVSREKKESFPLTVTSAQKNPTAFYLCASSPRVLTYEQYFGPGTRLTVT.

The chain links TRBV28 to TRBJ2-3, with 10 bases aligning to TRBD1. The CDR3 contains 15 residues. V lost 5 bases and J lost 2; bases outside the gene matches: 4. Germline CDR1 and CDR2: MDHEN and SYDVKM. CDR3 amino acids: CASSDRGRYTDTQYF. CDR3 in DNA: TGTGCCAGCAGTGACAGGGGGCGATACACAGATACGCAGTATTTT.

As for this clone: A much larger clone is a single base away; this may be a read error. V and J are TRBV30 and TRBJ2-2; maybe TRBD2 (5 bases). The CDR3 sequence is 12 residues long. Germline values: CDR1 GTSNPN, CDR2 SVGIG (reference sequence). The CDR3 protein is CAWSRDTGKLFF. Written as DNA, the CDR3 is TGTGCCTGGAGTCGAGACACCGGGAAGCTGTTTTTT.

On this clone: This same CDR3 is encoded by further DNA sequences in the sample. The chain uses TRBV28 and TRBJ1-2, with 7 nucleotides matching TRBD1. Germline-derived CDR1 and CDR2 are MDHEN and SYDVKM. The V segment lost 5 bases and the J segment 2 bases; nucleotides outside the gene matches: 5. CDR3 length: 14 amino acids. CDR3: CASSLQGPNYGYTF. CDR3 sequence (DNA): TGTGCCAGCAGTCTACAGGGGCCCAACTATGGCTACACCTTC.

The chain links TRBV11-2 to TRBJ1-2, with TRBD1 matching 9 bases. The trim removed 5 bases at V and 7 bases at J, leaving 8 bases unmatched. Germline CDR1 reads SGHAT; CDR2 reads FQNNGV. The CDR3 length is 14 residues. Here the CDR3 reads CASSVNRDRVGYTF. The CDR3 nucleotides read TGTGCCAGCAGCGTCAACCGGGACAGGGTTGGCTACACCTTC.

This sequence joins TRBV5-1 and TRBJ1-1, with 11 bases that match TRBD1. The CDR3 covers 19 residues. Germline V lookup: CDR1 SGHRS, CDR2 YFSETQ. The J segment lost 5 bases and the V segment lost 5 bases, leaving 20 bases of the junction unmatched. The CDR3 region is CASRKRFNIVGTGGTEAFF. The CDR3 DNA reads TGCGCCAGCAGAAAGAGATTTAACATTGTGGGGACAGGGGGAACTGAAGCTTTCTTT.

A few counts support this clone. This sequence joins TRBV28 and TRBJ2-7; the D gene is possibly TRBD2 (5 bases). The germline CDR1 and CDR2 sequences are MDHEN and SYDVKM. This CDR3 has 11 residues. The V and J ends lost 6 bases and 2 bases respectively, with 5 bases between them. CDR3 bases: TGTGCCAGCAGGCGGGCCTACGAGCAGTACTTC. It specifies CASRRAYEQYF.

V gene TRBV28 combines with J gene TRBJ2-7, with D maybe TRBD2 (7 bases). CDR1 and CDR2 (germline): MDHEN, SYDVKM. CDR3 length equals 16 residues. Trimming left V 6 bases short and J 5 bases short, with 23 bases between. CDR3 loop: CASSLAGAVVGDEQYF. CDR3 DNA sequence: TGTGCCAGCAGCCTTGCGGGGGCGGTCGTGGGTGACGAGCAGTACTTC.

This clone was counted once. The chain has TRBV7-3 and TRBJ2-3, with D tentatively TRBD1 or TRBD2 (5 bases each). Germline assignment: CDR1 SGHTA and CDR2 FQGTGA. The CDR3 contains 15 residues. V lost 1 base and J lost 1, with 9 bases in between. In DNA form, the CDR3 reads TGTGCCAGCAGCTTAAATGGGGGAGGCACAGATACGCAGTATTTT. Its translation is CASSLNGGGTDTQYF.

CDR3 region: CASSPQATNEKLFF. The CDR3 region has the DNA TGTGCCAGTAGCCCCCAGGCAACTAATGAAAAACTGTTTTTT. The chain links TRBV19 to TRBJ1-4; D ambiguous. CDR1 and CDR2 from the germline V gene are LNHDA and SQIVND (reference sequence). Trimming removed 6 bases from V and 0 bases from J, with 8 bases in between. CDR3 length equals 14 residues.

V usage is TRBV6-1 and J usage is TRBJ2-2, with a weak D call TRBD1 (6 bases). Trimming cost V 1 base and J 3 bases, with 15 bases left between them. Germline V gene sequence: CDR1 MNHNS, CDR2 SASEGT. The CDR3 totals 17 residues. Here the CDR3 DNA reads TGTGCCAGCAGTGAAGATCCGAGACAGGCGTACACCGGGGAGCTGTTTTTT. Its protein product is CASSEDPRQAYTGELFF.

The genes are TRBV5-4 and TRBJ2-2; 9 positions match TRBD1. This CDR3 spans 15 amino acids. Germline-derived CDR1 and CDR2 are SGHNT and YYREEE (reference sequence). J gave up 3 bases and V 1 base, and 1 base lay outside the gene matches. DNA of the CDR3: TGTGCCAGCAGCTTGAGGACAGGGGACACCGGGGAGCTGTTTTTT. Translation gives CASSLRTGDTGELFF.

This clone occurred a few times. This chain uses TRBV5-1 with TRBJ2-2; possibly TRBD1 for D (5 bases). V shed 5 bases and J shed 2 bases, with 10 bases lying between them. The germline V gene encodes CDR1 SGHRS and CDR2 YFSETQ. The CDR3 runs to 14 residues. CDR3 sequence: CASSQGLNTGELFF. As DNA, the CDR3 is TGCGCCAGCAGTCAGGGCCTTAACACCGGGGAGCTGTTTTTT.

This clone was detected once. V usage is TRBV11-2 and J usage is TRBJ2-3; D is unresolved. The V gene lost 4 bases and the J gene lost 4 bases, with 9 bases spanning the gap. CDR1 and CDR2 from the germline V gene are SGHAT and FQNNGV. This CDR3 contains 13 residues. The CDR3 bases are TGTGCCAGCAGCTCCCACTCTCCAGATACGCAGTATTTT. This codes for CASSSHSPDTQYF.

This clone has a handful of counts. The chain has TRBV10-1 and TRBJ2-1; D is unresolved. This CDR3 is 15 amino acids long. V dropped 1 base and J dropped 6 bases, with 13 bases sitting between them. Looked up from germline, CDR1 is WNHNN and CDR2 is SYGVQD (reference sequence). The CDR3 reads CASSEFGPAVNEQFF. CDR3 DNA: TGCGCCAGCAGTGAGTTTGGGCCAGCCGTCAATGAGCAGTTCTTC.

V gene TRBV2 combines with J gene TRBJ2-3; D ambiguous. Germline assignment: CDR1 SNHLY and CDR2 FYNNEI. V lost 3 bases, J lost 3 bases, and 16 bases lay in between. This CDR3 contains 16 residues. The CDR3 nucleotides are TGTGCCAGCAGTGAGAGTTTTGGAAGGAGAACAGATACGCAGTATTTT. Encoded protein: CASSESFGRRTDTQYF.